This T cell receptor beta chain was sequenced during a study of Graves' ophthalmopathy and Graves' hyperthyroidism. A diagnosis was made from clinical symptoms together with serum thyroxine, TRAb, thyroid ultrasound and orbital computed tomography. Germline loops: CDR1 SGHRS, CDR2 YFSETQ. The CDR3 is made up of 13 amino acids. V dropped 4 bases and J dropped 1 base, with 9 bases sitting between them. Amplification from RNA transcripts yielded the TCR beta CDR3 regions. The first-round RT-PCR employed HTBI primers together with the Qiagen OneStep RT-PCR kit. A multiplex PCR was then performed as the second round. Each CDR3 protein is one row after TCRdb ran MiXCR on the multiplex PCR reads. The sample records over a million distinct CDR3 sequences, about two fifths being singletons.

Sequenced material: peripheral blood or thyroid tissue (not recorded which). This clonotype originated in an adult man with Graves' hyperthyroidism. The chain links TRBV5-1 to TRBJ2-7; D gene unclear. The CDR3 spells CASSLEISYEQYF. CDR3 DNA sequence: TGCGCCAGCAGCCTCGAGATTTCCTACGAGCAGTACTTC.